A single sample gave rise to the 28 T cell receptor beta chains below, sequenced in a study of PD-1 blockade in classical Hodgkin lymphoma. Generated by immunoSEQ multiplex PCR, the TCRdb table keeps only in-frame clones and is missing some. The sample contains 50,000 or so clones, 90% of which appear only once. Time point defined: cycle 4 day 1 (C4D1), after more than five weeks of nivolumab. In every patient, relapse followed autologous stem cell transplantation, while exposure to brentuximab vedotin differed. Sequenced material: peripheral blood mononuclear cells (PBMCs), taken before the fourth cycle of nivolumab. Source of these receptors: a human donor with classical Hodgkin lymphoma.

This clone was observed a handful of times. The V and J genes are TRBV7-3 and TRBJ2-5; D uncertain. CDR3 size: 15 residues. The ends were cut back, 0 bases at V and 5 bases at J, with 13 bases in the middle. CDR1 and CDR2 (germline): SGHTA, FQGTGA. As DNA, the CDR3 is TGTGCCAGCAGCTTAACAGCTGGGTTGGGGGAGACCCAGTACTTC. Its translation: CASSLTAGLGETQYF.

The CDR3 DNA reads as TGCGCCAGCAGCTTGACAGCGGGCCCAGGCAATGAGCAGTTCTTC. Protein product: CASSLTAGPGNEQFF. The chain carries TRBV5-1 and TRBJ2-1, with D possibly matching TRBD2 (6 bases). Germline V CDR1 and CDR2: SGHRS, YFSETQ. The length of the CDR3 is 15 residues. Trimming pared 1 base from V and 6 bases from J, leaving 14 bases between. The full variable domain, completed using reference TRBV5-1 and TRBJ2-1, is KAGVTQTPRYLIKTRGQQVTLSCSPISGHRSVSWYQQTPGQGLQFLFEYFSETQRNKGNFPGRFSGRQFSNSRSEMNVSTLELGDSALYLCASSLTAGPGNEQFFGPGTRLTVL.

This chain joins TRBV18 and TRBJ2-7; 7 nucleotides line up with TRBD2. CDR1 is KGHSH, CDR2 LQKENI, per germline. Trimming at V came to 2 bases and at J to 2 bases, leaving 6 bases not matched to a gene. CDR3 length: 15 residues. Written as DNA, the CDR3 is TGTGCCAGCTCACCAGGGGAGGGGAATCCCTACGAGCAGTACTTC. It is translated as CASSPGEGNPYEQYF.

Comment on this clone: In the same sample, other DNA sequences code for this CDR3. V usage is TRBV7-3 and J usage is TRBJ2-5; the D is unclear. The V and J ends lost 1 base and 5 bases respectively, with 5 bases between them. The germline V gene encodes CDR1 SGHTA and CDR2 FQGTGA. The CDR3 is made up of 12 amino acids. The CDR3 here is CASSLIGETQYF. The CDR3, as DNA: TGTGCCAGCAGCTTAATCGGGGAGACCCAGTACTTC.

This chain connects TRBV10-1 to TRBJ2-3, with a tentative D call TRBD2 (5 bases). Trimming took off 8 bases at V and 1 base at J, with 7 bases between the two ends. CDR1 is WNHNN and CDR2 is SYGVQD in the germline V gene (reference sequence). This CDR3 comprises 12 residues. The CDR3 protein is CASSRGTDTQYF. DNA for the CDR3: TGCGCCAGCTCGCGGGGCACAGATACGCAGTATTTT.

The V gene is TRBV5-5, the J gene TRBJ1-1; TRBD1 matches at 7 bases. This CDR3 is 17 amino acids long. J was trimmed by 0 bases and V by 2 bases; bases with no gene match: 10. Germline V gene sequence: CDR1 SGHKS, CDR2 YYEKEE (reference sequence). For the CDR3, the DNA is TGTGCCAGCAGCTTTGCAGGGGGAGGGACCCTGAACACTGAAGCTTTCTTT. As protein: CASSFAGGGTLNTEAFF.

The CDR3 nucleotides read TGTGCCAGCAGCCCCGTCCCCATACTTTGTAATGAAAAACTGTTTTTT. It codes for CASSPVPILCNEKLFF. This chain joins TRBV7-3 and TRBJ1-4; no definite D call. Germline V CDR1 and CDR2: SGHTA, FQGTGA. Deletions cut 5 bases from V and 4 bases from J, with 17 bases between. The CDR3 covers 16 residues.

This clone has just a few counts. The chain has TRBV28 and TRBJ1-1; no clear D. Germline values: CDR1 MDHEN, CDR2 SYDVKM. The CDR3 is 11 residues long. The germline V and J ends were trimmed by 6 bases and 3 bases, with 5 bases remaining between them. CDR3 sequence reads: CASREYTEAFF. The CDR3 region has the DNA TGTGCCAGCAGAGAATACACTGAAGCTTTCTTT.

This clone was seen a single time. The CDR3 bases are TGCGCCAGCAGCCCACTTTTTGGTTTCTTCCTAAATCAAATAGCCAAAAACATTCAGTACTTC. Amino acids: CASSPLFGFFLNQIAKNIQYF. This chain joins TRBV4-1 and TRBJ2-4; D is uncertain. Germline V gene data show CDR1 as MGHRA and CDR2 as YSYEKL. V was clipped by 4 bases and J by 0 bases, with 28 bases between them. The CDR3 covers 21 residues.

CDR3 nucleotide sequence: TGTGCCAGCAGCTTAGTGCGGGGGGGATCCTACGAGCAGTACTTC. Translated, it gives CASSLVRGGSYEQYF. The V and J genes are TRBV7-2 and TRBJ2-7; 9 bases line up with TRBD2. Germline V gene data show CDR1 as SGHTA and CDR2 as FQGNSA. With 1 base clipped from V and 1 base from J, the junction kept 2 bases outside the gene matches. This CDR3 comprises 15 residues.

This clone was observed once. The CDR3 spells CASSGRTGGRYEQYF. The CDR3 DNA reads as TGTGCCAGCAGCGGTAGGACAGGGGGCCGCTACGAGCAGTACTTC. J is TRBJ2-7 and V is TRBV5-4, with 11 bases aligning to TRBD1. This CDR3 is built from 15 residues. CDR1 is SGHNT, CDR2 YYREEE, per germline (reference sequence). J gave up 3 bases and V 4 bases, and 6 bases lay outside the gene matches.

The V gene is TRBV19, the J gene TRBJ2-1, with 14 nucleotides matching TRBD2. In germline, CDR1 is LNHDA, CDR2 SQIVND (reference sequence). CDR3 length equals 15 residues. V lost 3 bases and J lost 9; bases outside the gene matches: 4. CDR3: CASSIRGLAGVEQFF. CDR3 nucleotide sequence: TGTGCCAGTAGTATTCGGGGACTAGCGGGAGTTGAGCAGTTCTTC. The variable domain in full, completed from reference TRBV19 and TRBJ2-1, reads DGGITQSPKYLFRKEGQNVTLSCEQNLNHDAMYWYRQDPGQGLRLIYYSQIVNDFQKGDIAEGYSVSREKKESFPLTVTSAQKNPTAFYLCASSIRGLAGVEQFFGPGTRLTVL.

The CDR3 nucleotides read TGTGCCAGTACCCACCGTCGAAGTCCCTCTGGGGCCAACGTCCTGACTTTC. It specifies CASTHRRSPSGANVLTF. The genes are TRBV19 and TRBJ2-6; D gene uncertain. The CDR3 loop spans 17 amino acids. Germline-derived CDR1 and CDR2 are LNHDA and SQIVND (reference sequence). V lost 7 bases and J 0 bases, leaving 16 bases between the germline ends.

The V and J genes are TRBV6-5 and TRBJ2-7; weak D call: TRBD1 (6 bases). The CDR3 has 13 residues. Between the trimmed V and J ends, which lost 6 bases and 7 bases, there was a span of 16 bases. The V gene's germline CDR1 is MNHEY and CDR2 SVGAGI. The DNA for the CDR3 is TGTGCCAGCAGCTTTGGGGGCACGACAGAGCAGTACTTC. The encoded protein is CASSFGGTTEQYF.

This clone was seen a single time. This chain connects TRBV5-1 to TRBJ2-7, with D tentatively TRBD1 (6 bases). The germline V and J ends were trimmed by 0 bases and 5 bases, with 15 bases remaining between them. The germline gives CDR1 SGHRS, CDR2 YFSETQ. There are 15 residues in the CDR3. The CDR3 nucleotides read TGCGCCAGCAGCTTGGCCGCCAGGGGCAACGACGAGCAGTACTTC. This encodes CASSLAARGNDEQYF.

V and J are TRBV4-1 and TRBJ2-1; 7 positions agree with TRBD2. Germline CDR1 and CDR2: MGHRA and YSYEKL. V shed 1 base, J shed 5 bases, and the junction held 11 bases outside the gene matches. This CDR3 is built from 17 residues. The CDR3 DNA follows: TGCGCCAGCAGCCAAGTTGGCGGGAGTGGATTCAACAATGAGCAGTTCTTC. Protein: CASSQVGGSGFNNEQFF.

The CDR3 is CASSLEGGTYEQYF. The CDR3 coding sequence is TGTGCCAGCAGCTTAGAAGGGGGGACCTACGAGCAGTACTTC. The genes are TRBV11-2 and TRBJ2-7, with D possibly being TRBD1 or TRBD2 (6 bases each). The germline V and J ends were trimmed by 0 bases and 2 bases, with 8 bases remaining between them. The CDR3 sequence is 14 residues long. The germline V gene has CDR1 SGHAT and CDR2 FQNNGV.

The V gene is TRBV19, the J gene TRBJ2-1; no clear D. The germline V gene encodes CDR1 LNHDA and CDR2 SQIVND (reference sequence). Trimming removed 6 bases at V and 4 bases at J, with 10 bases between. This CDR3 spans 13 amino acids. The CDR3 protein is CASRPAGYNEQFF. The DNA for the CDR3 is TGTGCCAGTAGGCCGGCCGGGTACAATGAGCAGTTCTTC. Based on the CDR3 plus reference TRBV19 and TRBJ2-1, the full variable domain is DGGITQSPKYLFRKEGQNVTLSCEQNLNHDAMYWYRQDPGQGLRLIYYSQIVNDFQKGDIAEGYSVSREKKESFPLTVTSAQKNPTAFYLCASRPAGYNEQFFGPGTRLTVL.

V gene TRBV7-8 combines with J gene TRBJ1-5; D gene ambiguous. Looked up from germline, CDR1 is SGHVS and CDR2 is FQNEAQ. The CDR3 extends over 16 amino acids. The V and J ends lost 5 bases and 2 bases respectively, with 16 bases between them. CDR3 in amino acids: CASSLPIITGNQPQHF. In nucleotides, the CDR3 is TGTGCCAGCAGCCTACCGATCATTACGGGCAATCAGCCCCAGCATTTT.

The rearrangement uses TRBV7-9 and TRBJ2-2; D call uncertain. The V end lost 10 bases, the J end lost 0 bases, and 12 bases lay between the germline ends. The CDR3 has 14 amino acids. Germline V gives CDR1 SEHNR, CDR2 FQNEAQ (reference sequence). DNA of the CDR3: TGTGCCATACCCACGGTATCGAACACCGGGGAGCTGTTTTTT. This gives the protein CAIPTVSNTGELFF.

The V call is TRBV30, the J call TRBJ2-7, with 9 positions matching TRBD1. V was pared by 5 bases and J by 6 bases, with 11 bases of the junction left unmatched. Germline V gene data show CDR1 as GTSNPN and CDR2 as SVGIG (reference sequence). This CDR3 has 14 residues. The CDR3 bases are TGTGCCTGGGGGGACAGGGTAAGGGTCGGCGAGCAGTACTTC. Encoded protein: CAWGDRVRVGEQYF.

This rearrangement joins TRBV15 to TRBJ2-2; 7 nucleotides line up with TRBD2. Germline V lookup: CDR1 LNHNV, CDR2 YYDKDF (reference sequence). The V gene end was trimmed by 1 base and the J gene end by 0 bases; junction bases not matched to a gene: 5. This CDR3 is 17 amino acids long. CDR3 DNA: TGTGCCACCAGCAGAGTTGCGGGAGCCACGAACACCGGGGAGCTGTTTTTT. Amino acid sequence: CATSRVAGATNTGELFF.

This clone was seen once. CDR3 sequence: CASSLKIWSNYGYTF. CDR3 bases: TGTGCCAGCAGCTTGAAGATCTGGTCAAACTATGGCTACACCTTC. The chain carries TRBV5-8 and TRBJ1-2; D is ambiguous. Germline V gene sequence: CDR1 SGHTS, CDR2 YDEGEE. V lost 1 base, J lost 2 bases, and 12 bases lay in between. The CDR3 is 15 amino acids.

V is TRBV19 and J is TRBJ2-7; D uncertain. The CDR3 spans 12 residues. Trimming removed 3 bases at V and 6 bases at J, with 9 bases between. Germline assignment: CDR1 LNHDA and CDR2 SQIVND (reference sequence). The CDR3 loop is CASSMEFGEQYF. In DNA, the CDR3 is TGTGCCAGTAGTATGGAGTTTGGCGAGCAGTACTTC.

This chain links TRBV30 with TRBJ1-1; TRBD1 agrees at 7 bases. Germline loops: CDR1 GTSNPN, CDR2 SVGIG (reference sequence). Trimming cost V 4 bases and J 9 bases; bases outside gene matches: 17. The CDR3 totals 15 residues. The CDR3 DNA sequence: TGTGCCTGGAAAAGGACAGGCACTTCGAGGCTTCAAGCTTTCTTT. Its translation is CAWKRTGTSRLQAFF.

The J gene is TRBJ2-5, the V gene TRBV12-5; 10 bases match TRBD1. The CDR3 loop spans 14 amino acids. V dropped 4 bases and J dropped 5; count of bases not matched to a gene: 4. In germline, CDR1 is LGHNT, CDR2 FRNRAP. The CDR3 bases are TGTGCTAGTGGTTCGACAGGGGGCTTGGAGACCCAGTACTTC. Amino acids: CASGSTGGLETQYF.

The chain joins TRBV7-3 to TRBJ2-7; D remains unclear. The germline CDR1 and CDR2 sequences are SGHTA and FQGTGA. Trimming stripped 2 bases from V and 1 base from J, with 12 bases between. This CDR3 is built from 15 residues. The CDR3 loop reads CASSLVGSSSYEQYF. The CDR3 DNA reads as TGTGCCAGCAGCTTAGTCGGTAGTAGTTCCTACGAGCAGTACTTC. Looking up the rest from reference TRBV7-3 and TRBJ2-7 gives the full variable domain: GAGVSQTPSNKVTEKGKYVELRCDPISGHTALYWYRQSLGQGPEFLIYFQGTGAADDSGLPNDRFFAVRPEGSVSTLKIQRTERGDSAVYLCASSLVGSSSYEQYFGPGTRLTVT.

The CDR3 spells CASKASGVTDTQYF. In DNA form, the CDR3 reads TGTGCCAGCAAGGCTAGCGGGGTCACAGATACGCAGTATTTT. V is TRBV2 and J is TRBJ2-3, with 9 bases lining up with TRBD2. V was clipped by 7 bases and J by 2 bases; unmatched bases: 4. The germline V gene encodes CDR1 SNHLY and CDR2 FYNNEI. This CDR3 spans 14 amino acids.